Below, 22 T cell receptor beta chains from the same sample are listed, as sequenced in a study of neoadjuvant anti-PD-1 for oral cavity cancer. The table came from immunoSEQ multiplex PCR; TCRdb's copy has only in-frame clones and leaves some out. The profile shows about 12,000 clones, 71% of them singletons. Time point given: after neoadjuvant nivolumab, at surgical resection. Here the sequenced sample was PBMCs, taken after nivolumab (anti-PD-1) treatment. Receptors were obtained from a person aged 35-80 years with oral cavity squamous cell carcinoma.

This clone has a single count. The rearrangement uses TRBV28 and TRBJ2-5, with a weak D call TRBD1 (6 bases). Trimming took 4 bases from V and 5 from J, leaving 11 bases between them. Germline CDR1 MDHEN, CDR2 SYDVKM. The CDR3 consists of 13 residues. The CDR3 sequence is CASSSQGVETQYF. CDR3 bases: TGTGCCAGCAGTTCACAGGGAGTGGAGACCCAGTACTTC. Filled out from reference TRBV28 and TRBJ2-5, the complete variable domain reads DVKVTQSSRYLVKRTGEKVFLECVQDMDHENMFWYRQDPGLGLRLIYFSYDVKMKEKGDIPEGYSVSREKKERFSLILESASTNQTSMYLCASSSQGVETQYFGPGTRLLVL.

The chain recombines TRBV2 with TRBJ1-2, with D perhaps TRBD1 (6 bases). The CDR3 is made up of 14 amino acids. The V gene's germline CDR1 is SNHLY and CDR2 FYNNEI. The V gene lost 6 bases and the J gene lost 7 bases, with 18 bases spanning the gap. CDR3: CASRRGAVRGGYTF. CDR3 bases: TGTGCCAGCAGGAGGGGGGCAGTTCGTGGTGGCTACACCTTC. The variable domain in full, completed from reference TRBV2 and TRBJ1-2, reads EPEVTQTPSHQVTQMGQEVILRCVPISNHLYFYWYRQILGQKVEFLVSFYNNEISEKSEIFDDQFSVERPDGSNFTLKIRSTKLEDSAMYFCASRRGAVRGGYTFGSGTRLTVV.

V and J are TRBV5-6 and TRBJ2-7; 8 bases map to TRBD1. Germline CDR1 SGHDT, CDR2 YYEEEE. The CDR3 is 14 residues long. Trimming took 4 bases from V and 4 from J; bases not matched to a gene: 7. The CDR3 is CASSLDREKYEQYF. The CDR3 DNA reads as TGTGCCAGCAGCCTGGACAGGGAAAAATACGAGCAGTACTTC.

This clone was seen only a few times. The gene calls are TRBV7-8 and TRBJ2-3; tentatively, D is TRBD2 (6 bases). CDR3 length: 16 residues. The germline CDR1 and CDR2 sequences are SGHVS and FQNEAQ. Trimming cost V 2 bases and J 0 bases, with 12 bases left between them. Here the CDR3 reads CASSLRRGASTDTQYF. The CDR3 DNA is TGTGCCAGCAGCTTAAGGCGGGGAGCTAGCACAGATACGCAGTATTTT.

This chain connects TRBV7-6 to TRBJ2-5; the D gene is possibly TRBD1 (5 bases). Trimming stripped 2 bases from V and 2 bases from J, with 12 bases between. CDR1 and CDR2 (germline): SGHVS, FNYEAQ. This CDR3 has 15 residues. CDR3 sequence reads: CASSLRQGTQETQYF. DNA for the CDR3: TGTGCCAGCAGCTTAAGGCAGGGCACTCAAGAGACCCAGTACTTC.

The chain recombines TRBV6-5 with TRBJ2-3; 7 positions agree with TRBD2. Losses at the gene ends were 5 bases for V and 0 bases for J; bases not matched to a gene: 2. Germline V gene data show CDR1 as MNHEY and CDR2 as SVGAGI. This CDR3 has 14 amino acids. The CDR3 loop is CASSRGLSTDTQYF. In DNA form, the CDR3 reads TGTGCCAGCAGTCGGGGACTAAGCACAGATACGCAGTATTTT.

This rearrangement joins TRBV7-2 to TRBJ1-5; no clear D. This CDR3 contains 15 residues. Germline V gene data show CDR1 as SGHTA and CDR2 as FQGNSA. Trimming stripped 5 bases from V and 6 bases from J, with 17 bases between. The CDR3 protein is CASSPILGSSQPQHF. The CDR3 DNA reads as TGTGCCAGCAGCCCAATTCTGGGGTCAAGTCAGCCCCAGCATTTT.

This chain connects TRBV28 to TRBJ1-3; D unresolved. With 2 bases removed from V and 14 bases from J, the gap between germline ends came to 16 bases. Germline V gives CDR1 MDHEN, CDR2 SYDVKM. The CDR3 consists of 13 residues. In nucleotides, the CDR3 is TGTGCCAGCAGTTTACTCCCTGCAAACCGGGTATATTTT. As protein: CASSLLPANRVYF.

This clone was picked up a small number of times. The V and J genes are TRBV2 and TRBJ2-3; no clear D gene. This CDR3 contains 11 residues. Germline V gene sequence: CDR1 SNHLY, CDR2 FYNNEI. With 3 bases removed from V and 3 bases from J, the gap between germline ends came to 1 base. CDR3 amino acids: CASSDTDTQYF. CDR3 sequence (DNA): TGTGCCAGCAGTGATACAGATACGCAGTATTTT.

This clone was counted only a few times. CDR3: CSASDSQEAFF. In nucleotides, the CDR3 is TGCAGTGCTAGTGACAGTCAAGAAGCTTTCTTT. The J gene is TRBJ1-1, the V gene TRBV20-1; the D gene is possibly TRBD1 (5 bases). Per the germline V gene, CDR1 is DFQATT and CDR2 is SNEGSKA (reference sequence). CDR3 size: 11 residues. V was pared by 3 bases and J by 8 bases, with 10 bases between.

In its sample, this clone was seen once. V usage is TRBV6-5 and J usage is TRBJ1-2; D might be TRBD1 (5 bases). Germline assignment: CDR1 MNHEY and CDR2 SVGAGI. V dropped 1 base and J dropped 2 bases, with 11 bases sitting between them. The CDR3 is 15 amino acids. This CDR3 is CASSYWGTRNYGYTF. The CDR3 nucleotides read TGTGCCAGCAGTTACTGGGGGACCCGCAACTATGGCTACACCTTC.

The rearrangement links TRBV10-1 to TRBJ2-7, with D maybe TRBD1 (6 bases). This CDR3 spans 14 amino acids. Looked up from germline, CDR1 is WNHNN and CDR2 is SYGVQD (reference sequence). The V gene lost 2 bases and the J gene lost 4 bases, with 12 bases spanning the gap. In DNA, the CDR3 is TGCGCCAGCAGTGAGACGACAGGCCCTTACGAGCAGTACTTC. It yields the protein CASSETTGPYEQYF.

The CDR3 reads CASAGNTGELFF. CDR3 in DNA: TGTGCCAGCGCGGGGAACACCGGGGAGCTGTTTTTT. The chain couples TRBV27 to TRBJ2-2, with D perhaps TRBD2 (5 bases). The CDR3 has 12 amino acids. Trimming removed 8 bases from V and 1 base from J, with 5 bases in between. Germline assignment: CDR1 MNHEY and CDR2 SMNVEV (reference sequence).

For this clone: The DNA is omitted, as the CDR3 cannot be located on it reliably, and the CDR3 follows TCRdb's listing. This CDR3 is CASSNVGTGNTIYF. The V call is TRBV21-1, the J call TRBJ1-3. TRBV21-1 is marked as a pseudogene. The CDR3 is 14 residues long, ends included.

This CDR3 reads CASSPGLAGADTQYF. CDR3 bases: TGTGCCAGCAGCCCAGGACTAGCGGGGGCAGATACGCAGTATTTT. The chain recombines TRBV27 with TRBJ2-3, with TRBD2 identical over 13 bases. The CDR3 loop spans 15 amino acids. The V gene's germline CDR1 is MNHEY and CDR2 SMNVEV (reference sequence). With 6 bases clipped from V and 4 bases from J, the junction kept 4 bases outside the gene matches.

The rearrangement uses TRBV5-4 and TRBJ2-2; D not resolved. The CDR3 has 13 amino acids. Trimming pared 2 bases from V and 4 bases from J, leaving 6 bases between. The germline V gene has CDR1 SGHNT and CDR2 YYREEE (reference sequence). Here the CDR3 reads CASSLLGTGELFF. For the CDR3, the DNA is TGTGCCAGCAGCTTACTGGGCACCGGGGAGCTGTTTTTT.

The chain employs TRBV10-3 and TRBJ1-1; maybe TRBD1 (5 bases). Germline CDR1 ENHRY, CDR2 SYGVKD. Trimming cost V 6 bases and J 3 bases, with 11 bases left between them. The CDR3 length is 13 residues. The CDR3 region is CAIRGEWDTEAFF. The CDR3 nucleotides read TGTGCCATCAGGGGGGAATGGGACACTGAAGCTTTCTTT.

The V gene is TRBV5-1, the J gene TRBJ2-1; the match to TRBD2 covers 7 bases. CDR1 SGHRS and CDR2 YFSETQ come from the germline V gene. The CDR3 is 15 amino acids. The trim removed 4 bases at V and 4 bases at J, leaving 8 bases unmatched. The CDR3 is CASSNSGTTYNEQFF. The CDR3 nucleotides are TGCGCCAGCAGCAACTCCGGGACTACTTACAATGAGCAGTTCTTC.

This clone was detected a few times. This sequence joins TRBV29-1 and TRBJ2-1; D gene ambiguous. The CDR3 contains 10 residues. The germline V gene has CDR1 SQVTM and CDR2 ANQGSEA. The germline V and J ends were trimmed by 4 bases and 5 bases, with 3 bases remaining between them. CDR3 DNA sequence: TGCAGCGTTGGGGACAATGAGCAGTTCTTC. Its protein product is CSVGDNEQFF.

The genes are TRBV5-4 and TRBJ1-3; D gene uncertain. This CDR3 contains 13 residues. Between the trimmed V and J ends, which lost 2 bases and 2 bases, there was a span of 5 bases. Per germline, CDR1 SGHNT and CDR2 YYREEE (reference sequence). CDR3: CASSLDPGNTIYF. CDR3 DNA sequence: TGTGCCAGCAGCTTAGACCCTGGAAACACCATATATTTT.

The chain carries TRBV4-1 and TRBJ2-7, with 7 bases identical to TRBD1. The CDR3 loop spans 15 amino acids. J lost 1 base, V lost 2 bases, and 5 bases had no gene match. Germline V gene sequence: CDR1 MGHRA, CDR2 YSYEKL. The CDR3 bases are TGCGCCAGCAGCCAACCCCTCAGGGGGTCCTACGAGCAGTACTTC. This sequence encodes CASSQPLRGSYEQYF.

This chain connects TRBV13 to TRBJ2-2; 10 bases fit TRBD2. This CDR3 has 18 residues. With 1 base clipped from V and 4 bases from J, the junction kept 9 bases outside the gene matches. Looked up from germline, CDR1 is PRHDT and CDR2 is FYEKMQ (reference sequence). The CDR3: CASSLEGLAGAATGELFF. The CDR3 DNA is TGTGCCAGCAGCTTAGAAGGTCTAGCGGGGGCCGCCACCGGGGAGCTGTTTTTT.